Each of the 23 T cell receptor beta chains below was sequenced from the same sample in a study of blood T cell repertoires in COVID-19. The table came from immunoSEQ multiplex PCR; TCRdb's copy has only in-frame clones and leaves some out. This sample has approximately 340,000 clones, with more than 70% found just once. The sample consisted of peripheral blood. These receptors all stem from a man aged 25-40 years with active or convalescent COVID-19.

The J gene is TRBJ2-7, the V gene TRBV15; 11 nucleotides line up with TRBD2. CDR3 size: 16 residues. V lost 2 bases to trimming and J lost 0 bases; unmatched junction nucleotides: 3. Germline loops: CDR1 LNHNV, CDR2 YYDKDF (reference sequence). CDR3 region: CATSRPTSGDSYEQYF. CDR3 sequence (DNA): TGTGCCACCAGCAGACCGACTAGCGGGGACTCCTACGAGCAGTACTTC.

The rearrangement uses TRBV6-5 and TRBJ2-1; 10 bases are shared with TRBD2. This CDR3 has 15 amino acids. Trimming cost V 0 bases and J 10 bases; bases outside gene matches: 6. Germline V gene data show CDR1 as MNHEY and CDR2 as SVGAGI. CDR3 DNA: TGTGCCAGCAGTTACTCCTCTAGCGGGGGCCGCGAGCAGTTCTTC. As protein: CASSYSSSGGREQFF.

In its sample, this clone was seen once. The CDR3 DNA sequence: TGTGCCAGCAGTCCCCTGCGGTGGCTAGCTGGCACCGGGGAGCTGTTTTTT. This encodes CASSPLRWLAGTGELFF. V gene TRBV28 combines with J gene TRBJ2-2; TRBD2 might be the D (5 bases). CDR1 MDHEN and CDR2 SYDVKM come from the germline V gene. The CDR3 has 17 residues. The V gene lost 5 bases and the J gene lost 4 bases, with 20 bases spanning the gap.

The rearrangement uses TRBV5-1 and TRBJ1-5, with TRBD1 matching 8 bases. The CDR3 totals 14 residues. The germline V gene has CDR1 SGHRS and CDR2 YFSETQ. Trimming removed 3 bases from V and 6 bases from J; junction bases left unmatched: 5. CDR3 protein: CASSSGQGGQPQHF. DNA of the CDR3: TGCGCCAGCAGCTCCGGACAGGGCGGTCAGCCCCAGCATTTT.

The chain employs TRBV9 and TRBJ2-5, with 9 bases matching TRBD2. V shed 4 bases and J 1 base; nucleotides not matched to a gene: 2. Germline CDR1 is SGDLS and CDR2 is YYNGEE. The CDR3 consists of 14 residues. The chain's CDR3 is CASSWTSAQETQYF. The CDR3, as DNA: TGTGCCAGCAGCTGGACTAGCGCCCAAGAGACCCAGTACTTC.

The J gene is TRBJ1-4, the V gene TRBV29-1; TRBD1 might be the D (5 bases). Germline V gene data show CDR1 as SQVTM and CDR2 as ANQGSEA. Trimming shortened V by 3 bases and J by 7 bases, and 12 bases separated the two germline ends. This CDR3 spans 13 amino acids. The CDR3 nucleotides read TGCAGCGTTGACGGGCAGGGCGGTGAAAAACTGTTTTTT. Translating gives CSVDGQGGEKLFF. Drawing the rest from reference TRBV29-1 and TRBJ1-4, the complete variable domain is SAVISQKPSRDICQRGTSLTIQCQVDSQVTMMFWYRQQPGQSLTLIATANQGSEATYESGFVIDKFPISRPNLTFSTLTVSNMSPEDSSIYLCSVDGQGGEKLFFGSGTQLSVL.

The chain employs TRBV13 and TRBJ2-3, with no clear D. V shed 5 bases and J shed 1 base, with 13 bases lying between them. CDR3 length equals 15 residues. Germline V gene sequence: CDR1 PRHDT, CDR2 FYEKMQ (reference sequence). Written as DNA, the CDR3 is TGTGCCAGCAGCCTGTACCTCCTAGGCACAGATACGCAGTATTTT. Encoded protein: CASSLYLLGTDTQYF.

Of note for this clone: Distinct nucleotide sequences in the sample also encode this CDR3. This chain joins TRBV25-1 and TRBJ1-2, with 7 nucleotides matching TRBD1. The V and J ends lost 4 bases and 4 bases, in that order; junction bases with no gene match: 3. The germline V gene encodes CDR1 MGHDK and CDR2 SYGVNS. This CDR3 region has 13 residues. The CDR3 DNA reads as TGTGCCAGCAGTGTCGACAGGGCCTATGGCTACACCTTC. Protein sequence: CASSVDRAYGYTF.

With respect to this clone: One end of the junction varies from germline; a read error may be responsible. The chain carries TRBV11-3 and TRBJ1-2; 8 nucleotides align to TRBD1. The V gene's germline CDR1 is SGHNT and CDR2 YENEEA. CDR3 size: 13 residues. Here the CDR3 reads CASSLEQGEDRVF. The DNA for the CDR3 is TGTGCCAGCAGCTTAGAACAGGGGGAGGATCGGGTCTTC.

This chain connects TRBV18 to TRBJ2-3, with 10 bases aligning to TRBD2. V lost 7 bases and J lost 5; bases outside the gene matches: 3. The CDR3 extends over 13 amino acids. Germline assignment: CDR1 KGHSH and CDR2 LQKENI. The CDR3 DNA follows: TGTGCCAGCTTAGGGACTAGCGAAGATACGCAGTATTTT. It encodes CASLGTSEDTQYF.

As concerns this clone: The sample has other DNA sequences that encode this CDR3 too. The V gene is TRBV30, the J gene TRBJ2-7; D gene unclear. The CDR3 consists of 12 residues. Trimming shortened V by 0 bases and J by 1 base, and 4 bases separated the two germline ends. Germline V gene sequence: CDR1 GTSNPN, CDR2 SVGIG (reference sequence). The CDR3 loop reads CAWSVSSYEQYF. The DNA for the CDR3 is TGTGCCTGGAGTGTTTCGTCCTACGAGCAGTACTTC.

The chain joins TRBV27 to TRBJ2-7, with a possible D match to TRBD1 (5 bases). V lost 7 bases to trimming and J lost 3 bases, with 13 bases between them. There are 13 residues in the CDR3. Per the germline V gene, CDR1 is MNHEY and CDR2 is SMNVEV (reference sequence). The CDR3 loop reads CASTDQGNYEQYF. The CDR3 nucleotides read TGTGCCAGCACCGACCAGGGAAACTACGAGCAGTACTTC.

The chain joins TRBV29-1 to TRBJ2-7; a weak D match, TRBD1 (5 bases). CDR3 size: 12 residues. V lost 6 bases to trimming and J lost 4 bases, with 13 bases between them. Germline V gene sequence: CDR1 SQVTM, CDR2 ANQGSEA. The CDR3 sequence: CSVTGHKYEQYF. CDR3 bases: TGCAGCGTAACTGGACACAAATACGAGCAGTACTTC.

V and J are TRBV7-8 and TRBJ2-3, with no clear D. Germline CDR1 SGHVS, CDR2 FQNEAQ. V was clipped by 1 base and J by 2 bases, with 10 bases between them. This CDR3 spans 15 amino acids. CDR3 in DNA: TGTGCCAGCAGCTTAGTAACAACCGTCACAGATACGCAGTATTTT. It is translated as CASSLVTTVTDTQYF.

The chain couples TRBV3-1 (or the pseudogene TRBV3-2) to TRBJ1-1; D unclear. Germline V gives CDR1 LGHDT, CDR2 YNNKEL (reference sequence). Trimming cost V 2 bases and J 0 bases, with 10 bases left between them. The CDR3 length is 15 residues. The CDR3, as DNA: TGTGCCAGCAGCCAATTTCGCGGTGTGAACACTGAAGCTTTCTTT. As protein: CASSQFRGVNTEAFF.

This sequence joins TRBV7-9 and TRBJ1-6; weak D call: TRBD1 (6 bases). Trimming stripped 5 bases from V and 10 bases from J, with 12 bases between. The CDR3 has 13 residues. Per the germline V gene, CDR1 is SEHNR and CDR2 is FQNEAQ (reference sequence). The CDR3 loop is CASSENRESPLHF. CDR3 nucleotides: TGTGCCAGCAGCGAAAACAGGGAATCACCCCTCCACTTT. Supplemented by reference TRBV7-9 and TRBJ1-6, the full variable domain reads DTGVSQNPRHKITKRGQNVTFRCDPISEHNRLYWYRQTLGQGPEFLTYFQNEAQLEKSRLLSDRFSAERPKGSFSTLEIQRTEQGDSAMYLCASSENRESPLHFGNGTRLTVT.

The V gene is TRBV18, the J gene TRBJ1-5; TRBD1 matches 8 bases. Germline V gives CDR1 KGHSH, CDR2 LQKENI. CDR3 length equals 14 residues. V dropped 5 bases and J dropped 2; count of bases not matched to a gene: 2. CDR3 loop: CASSSTGGNQPQHF. CDR3 in DNA: TGTGCCAGCTCATCGACAGGGGGCAATCAGCCCCAGCATTTT.

The count of this clone is one. The chain employs TRBV10-1 and TRBJ2-4; the match to TRBD1 covers 8 bases. This CDR3 spans 10 amino acids. The V gene's germline CDR1 is WNHNN and CDR2 SYGVQD (reference sequence). The trim removed 6 bases at V and 14 bases at J, leaving 3 bases unmatched. This CDR3 is CASRGDRKYF. The CDR3 nucleotides are TGCGCCAGCAGGGGGGACAGGAAGTACTTC.

The chain couples TRBV3-1 (or the pseudogene TRBV3-2) to TRBJ1-4; no clear D. CDR3 size: 18 residues. CDR1 LGHDT and CDR2 YNNKEL come from the germline V gene (reference sequence). V was trimmed by 6 bases and J by 0 bases, leaving 20 bases between them. CDR3 in amino acids: CASSPQPGLPATNEKLFF. CDR3 nucleotides: TGTGCCAGCAGTCCTCAACCAGGTTTACCTGCAACTAATGAAAAACTGTTTTTT.

The V call is TRBV3-1 (or the pseudogene TRBV3-2), the J call TRBJ2-2, with D hard to call. Germline V lookup: CDR1 LGHDT, CDR2 YNNKEL (reference sequence). CDR3 length equals 13 residues. Between the trimmed V and J ends, which lost 5 bases and 3 bases, there was a span of 7 bases. The CDR3 region is CASSLSYTGELFF. The CDR3 DNA sequence: TGTGCCAGCAGCTTGTCGTACACCGGGGAGCTGTTTTTT.

V usage is TRBV9 and J usage is TRBJ2-3; TRBD2 matches 12 bases. There are 17 residues in the CDR3. With V trimmed by 0 bases and J by 4 bases, 6 bases remained unmatched. Germline CDR1 is SGDLS and CDR2 is YYNGEE. The CDR3: CASSVEASGGASDTQYF. The CDR3 DNA sequence: TGTGCCAGCAGCGTAGAGGCTAGCGGGGGGGCCTCAGATACGCAGTATTTT.

V usage is TRBV7-9 and J usage is TRBJ1-4; D not resolved. The ends were cut back, 5 bases at V and 12 bases at J, with 13 bases in the middle. The CDR3 consists of 12 residues. The germline gives CDR1 SEHNR, CDR2 FQNEAQ (reference sequence). CDR3 DNA sequence: TGTGCCAGCAGCCCTGAGAATGTAGAACTGTTTTTT. It translates to CASSPENVELFF. Supplemented by reference TRBV7-9 and TRBJ1-4, the full variable domain reads DTGVSQNPRHKITKRGQNVTFRCDPISEHNRLYWYRQTLGQGPEFLTYFQNEAQLEKSRLLSDRFSAERPKGSFSTLEIQRTEQGDSAMYLCASSPENVELFFGSGTQLSVL.

J is TRBJ1-1 and V is TRBV6-5, with 7 bases fitting TRBD1. Looked up from germline, CDR1 is MNHEY and CDR2 is SVGAGI. V lost 4 bases to trimming and J lost 6 bases; unmatched junction nucleotides: 2. The CDR3 runs to 12 residues. The CDR3 nucleotides read TGTGCCAGCAGTTCCGGACAGGCTGAAGCTTTCTTT. Translating gives CASSSGQAEAFF.